This TCR beta chain was recovered during a study of T cell clonotyping in hematopoietic cell transplantation. Whole-study findings and limits: At the given depth, recipient repertoires were over 95% de novo clonotypes. Without cell sorting, CD4 versus CD8 contributions remain unresolved.

A word on this clone: As yet, its antigen is unknown.

Recipient blood drawn about 28 days pretransplant and days 30, 100, 180 after. Produced via immunoSEQ multiplex PCR; TCRdb's table is partial and in-frame only. The sample has 7,900 or so clones; around 91% are singletons. Trimming shortened V by 1 base and J by 5 bases, and 14 bases separated the two germline ends. Germline V gene sequence: CDR1 LGHNA, CDR2 YNFKEQ. The CDR3 is 15 residues long. The chain carries TRBV4-2 and TRBJ2-5; no firm D call. This specimen consisted of PBMCs, obtained 30 days after allogeneic stem cell transplant. This TCR came from a female patient aged 50-59 years who had an allogeneic stem cell transplant from an unrelated donor, so the T cells may come from the graft donor. Some clones in this sample may be carry-over from other donors' samples. The CDR3: CASSQGHGIVETQYF. CDR3 nucleotides: TGTGCCAGCAGCCAAGGACACGGAATCGTCGAGACCCAGTACTTC.